The 8 T cell receptor beta chains given below trace back to one sample, sequenced in a study of technical replicates of blood from a handful of donors. TCRdb keeps only in-frame clones here, not all; method: immunoSEQ multiplex PCR. Seen here are about 88,000 clones, roughly 94% observed once, and the top ten hold more than 0.2%. The sequenced sample consisted of T cells isolated from PBMCs. Receptors were obtained from a human donor in good health.

The V and J genes are TRBV5-1 and TRBJ2-3; D is uncertain. This CDR3 spans 12 amino acids. Germline values: CDR1 SGHRS, CDR2 YFSETQ. The V end was cut by 3 bases, the J end by 6 bases, with 8 bases between. CDR3 nucleotide sequence: TGCGCCAGCAGCTCGACGAGGGATACGCAGTATTTT. Its protein is CASSSTRDTQYF.

This chain links TRBV29-1 with TRBJ1-2; tentative D call: TRBD1 (5 bases). Germline lookup yields CDR1 SQVTM and CDR2 ANQGSEA. The V and J ends lost 5 bases and 0 bases respectively, with 22 bases between them. There are 17 residues in the CDR3. The CDR3 region is CSVMNRGRDLANYGYTF. In DNA form, the CDR3 reads TGCAGCGTTATGAATAGGGGCAGGGACTTAGCTAACTATGGCTACACCTTC.

This clone occurred once. The J gene is TRBJ2-5, the V gene TRBV4-1; 7 bases map to TRBD2. CDR3 length: 16 amino acids. The junction had 8 bases not matched to a gene; V was cut back by 0 bases and J by 4 bases. Germline V lookup: CDR1 MGHRA, CDR2 YSYEKL. CDR3 sequence reads: CASSQEGRREGETQYF. The CDR3 DNA follows: TGCGCCAGCAGCCAAGAGGGACGCAGGGAGGGAGAGACCCAGTACTTC.

V usage is TRBV7-9 and J usage is TRBJ2-1; 9 bases are shared with TRBD1. CDR3 length: 13 residues. J was trimmed by 5 bases and V by 4 bases; bases with no gene match: 0. Germline CDR1 reads SEHNR; CDR2 reads FQNEAQ (reference sequence). Here the CDR3 DNA reads TGTGCCAGCAGCTGGACAGGGGACAATGAGCAGTTCTTC. Its protein product is CASSWTGDNEQFF.

The J gene is TRBJ2-1, the V gene TRBV29-1; tentative D call: TRBD2 (6 bases). This CDR3 comprises 12 residues. CDR1 and CDR2 (germline): SQVTM, ANQGSEA. The ends were cut back, 6 bases at V and 12 bases at J, with 18 bases in the middle. CDR3 amino acids: CSVKTGDVGQFF. CDR3 DNA: TGCAGCGTGAAGACGGGGGACGTGGGGCAGTTCTTC.

J is TRBJ1-2 and V is TRBV14; TRBD1 is a possible D gene (5 bases). Per the germline V gene, CDR1 is SGHDN and CDR2 is FVKESK. Trimming left V 2 bases short and J 3 bases short, with 16 bases between. The CDR3 extends over 16 amino acids. The CDR3 loop is CASSQTTGGSYYGYTF. CDR3 sequence (DNA): TGTGCCAGCAGCCAAACGACGGGGGGGTCCTACTATGGCTACACCTTC. The entire variable domain, with the rest obtained from reference TRBV14 and TRBJ1-2, is as follows: EAGVTQFPSHSVIEKGQTVTLRCDPISGHDNLYWYRRVMGKEIKFLLHFVKESKQDESGMPNNRFLAERTGGTYSTLKVQPAELEDSGVYFCASSQTTGGSYYGYTFGSGTRLTVV.

This chain uses TRBV11-2 with TRBJ2-5; 9 bases are shared with TRBD2. This CDR3 contains 15 residues. Germline CDR1 and CDR2: SGHAT and FQNNGV. J gave up 5 bases and V 6 bases, and 10 bases lay outside the gene matches. The CDR3 DNA sequence: TGTGCCAGCAGGATTGGGCGGGGGGGCAGGGAGACCCAGTACTTC. Translated: CASRIGRGGRETQYF.

The V and J genes are TRBV19 and TRBJ2-1; 10 bases line up with TRBD2. Germline V CDR1 and CDR2: LNHDA, SQIVND (reference sequence). V was clipped by 1 base and J by 10 bases; unmatched bases: 7. The CDR3 spans 15 residues. CDR3 in DNA: TGTGCCAGTAGTATAGGAGCTAGCGGGAGAGCCGAGCAGTTCTTC. Translated, it gives CASSIGASGRAEQFF.